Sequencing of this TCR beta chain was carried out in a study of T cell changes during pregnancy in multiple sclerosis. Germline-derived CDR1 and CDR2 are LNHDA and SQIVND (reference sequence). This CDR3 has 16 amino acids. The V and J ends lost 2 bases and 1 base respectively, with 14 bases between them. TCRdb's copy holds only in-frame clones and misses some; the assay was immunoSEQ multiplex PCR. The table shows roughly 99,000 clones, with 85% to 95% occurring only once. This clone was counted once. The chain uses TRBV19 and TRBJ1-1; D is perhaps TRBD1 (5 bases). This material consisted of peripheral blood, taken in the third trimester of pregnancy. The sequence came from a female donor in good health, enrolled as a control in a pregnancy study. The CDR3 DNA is TGTGCCAGTAGTATAACCGCGGGGGAGGGGAACACTGAAGCTTTCTTT. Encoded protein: CASSITAGEGNTEAFF.